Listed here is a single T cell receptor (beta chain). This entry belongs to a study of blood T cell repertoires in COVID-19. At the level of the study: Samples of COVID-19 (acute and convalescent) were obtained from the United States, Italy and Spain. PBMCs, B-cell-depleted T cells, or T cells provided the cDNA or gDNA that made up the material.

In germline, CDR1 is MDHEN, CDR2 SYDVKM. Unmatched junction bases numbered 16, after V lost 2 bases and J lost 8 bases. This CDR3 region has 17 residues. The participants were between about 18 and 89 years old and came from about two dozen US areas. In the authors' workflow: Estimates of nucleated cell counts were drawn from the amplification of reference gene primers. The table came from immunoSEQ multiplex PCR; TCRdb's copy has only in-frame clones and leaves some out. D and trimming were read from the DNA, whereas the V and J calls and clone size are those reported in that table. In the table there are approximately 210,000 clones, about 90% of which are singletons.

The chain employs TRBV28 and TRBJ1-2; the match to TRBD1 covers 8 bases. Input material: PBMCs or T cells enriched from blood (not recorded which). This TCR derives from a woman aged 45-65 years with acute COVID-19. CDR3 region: CASSLGPAGGALRGYTF. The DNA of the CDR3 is TGTGCCAGCAGTTTAGGGCCGGCAGGGGGCGCGTTAAGAGGCTACACCTTC.